Listed below are T cell receptor beta chains from one sample, sequenced in a study of T cell clonotyping in hematopoietic cell transplantation. Only in-frame clones appear in the TCRdb table, and some are missing; sequencing was by immunoSEQ multiplex PCR. The sample includes roughly 40,000 clones, 95% of them seen just once. The source material was peripheral blood mononuclear cells. These TCRs come from a man aged 25 to 45 in good health. Some clones in this sample may be carry-over from other donors' samples. The conserved cysteine and the conserved F or W are not part of the CDR3 here. D genes are given only for firm matches.

j_gene: TRBJ2-7
d_gene: TRBD1
v_gene: TRBV2
CDR3aa: ASSWDRGLYEQY

j_gene: TRBJ2-1
d_gene: TRBD1
v_gene: TRBV29-1
CDR3aa: SVERRDRAYNEQF

j_gene: TRBJ2-5
d_gene: TRBD1
v_gene: TRBV9
CDR3aa: ASSAYRGSETQY

j_gene: TRBJ1-4
d_gene: -
v_gene: TRBV19
CDR3aa: ASSMWGLNEKLF

j_gene: TRBJ2-5
d_gene: -
v_gene: TRBV7-9
CDR3aa: ASSSDRHQETQY

j_gene: TRBJ1-1
d_gene: -
v_gene: TRBV5-4
CDR3aa: ASSLGRNTEAF

j_gene: TRBJ1-1
d_gene: TRBD1
v_gene: TRBV9
CDR3aa: ASSAAATGGGEAF

j_gene: TRBJ1-2
d_gene: -
v_gene: TRBV9
CDR3aa: ASSVADGFNYGYT

j_gene: TRBJ2-7
d_gene: -
v_gene: TRBV7-9
CDR3aa: ASSTRKGLYYEQY

j_gene: TRBJ2-3
d_gene: TRBD2
v_gene: TRBV7-3
CDR3aa: ASSLSRGGTDTQY

j_gene: TRBJ2-7
d_gene: -
v_gene: TRBV29-1
CDR3aa: SVEDVWEQY

j_gene: TRBJ2-2
d_gene: -
v_gene: TRBV5-1
CDR3aa: ASILDRPENTGELF

j_gene: TRBJ2-3
d_gene: TRBD2
v_gene: TRBV27
CDR3aa: ASSPLRVAGGDTQY

j_gene: TRBJ2-2
d_gene: TRBD2
v_gene: TRBV5-5
CDR3aa: ASSFSLAGVHTGELF

j_gene: TRBJ1-1
d_gene: TRBD1
v_gene: TRBV6-6
CDR3aa: ASSTPGQGALTEAF

j_gene: TRBJ1-3
d_gene: TRBD1
v_gene: TRBV30
CDR3aa: AWMVYRDSLRNTIY